The TCR beta chain described here comes from a study of OX40 agonist ivuxolimab in advanced cancers. The germline CDR1 and CDR2 sequences are GTSNPN and SVGIG (reference sequence). The CDR3 extends over 14 amino acids. V shed 0 bases and J shed 4 bases, with 12 bases lying between them. This clone was counted a few times. The protocol was immunoSEQ multiplex PCR, while the TCRdb copy is restricted to in-frame clones and leaves out a portion. Of 9,300 or so clones in the sample, 66% were seen once. The starting material was CD4+ or CD8+ T cells sorted from blood, obtained in a trial of the OX40 agonist ivuxolimab. This clonotype was sampled from an adult with an advanced solid tumor such as melanoma, head and neck, liver or kidney cancer. The rearrangement joins TRBV30 to TRBJ1-1; TRBD1 might be the D (5 bases). DNA of the CDR3: TGTGCCTGGAGTGTAACGCCGGGGCTCACTGAAGCTTTCTTT. This gives the protein CAWSVTPGLTEAFF. Complete variable domain (other parts from reference TRBV30 and TRBJ1-1): SQTIHQWPATLVQPVGSPLSLECTVEGTSNPNLYWYRQAAGRGLQLLFYSVGIGQISSEVPQNLSASRPQDRQFILSSKKLLLSDSGFYLCAWSVTPGLTEAFFGQGTRLTVV.